The source of this TCR beta chain is a study of regulatory T cells in long-lasting Graves disease. Study-wide points: It was in persistent disease that TRBV28, TRBJ1-2 and TRBJ2-5 were favored.

Time point specified: newly diagnosed GD, antithyroid drugs for less than 3 months. With RNA extracted from PBMCs as input, the TCR library was made. The germline V and J ends were trimmed by 5 bases and 2 bases, with 9 bases remaining between them. The CDR3 covers 13 residues. Germline CDR1 MNHNS, CDR2 SASEGT. This clonotype was seen many times. Antigen: not known. For TCR beta, libraries came from iRepertoire HTBI primers and Arm-PCR of CDR3 regions. MiXCR, run by TCRdb on the multiplex PCR reads, gives a single entry per CDR3 protein. The table shows 360,000 or so distinct CDR3 sequences, with roughly 12% occurring only once. These data were likewise used in another study, on T cells in Graves' hyperthyroidism and ophthalmopathy. From that second work: Most clonotypes expanded in thyroid above 0.001 were likewise present in blood.

The chain uses TRBV6-1 and TRBJ1-2; D is perhaps TRBD1 (6 bases). The source material was peripheral blood mononuclear cells (PBMCs), sampled at new diagnosis, from a patient treated with antithyroid drugs. The receptor comes from a woman aged 18-35 years with Graves disease. CDR3: CASSRGGNYGYTF. In DNA, the CDR3 is TGTGCCAGCAGTCGAGGGGGGAACTATGGCTACACCTTC.